The 17 T cell receptor beta chains listed next were all sequenced from one sample in a study of blood T cell repertoires in COVID-19. Libraries were prepared by immunoSEQ multiplex PCR; TCRdb keeps only in-frame clonotypes and omits some of them. The data contain approximately 300,000 clones, 86% of them singletons. The specimen sequenced was peripheral blood. These receptors were taken from a woman in her fifties or sixties with acute or convalescent COVID-19.

This clone was picked up one time. The chain uses TRBV5-8 and TRBJ1-1; TRBD1 is a possible D gene (6 bases). V gave up 7 bases and J gave up 1 base, with 17 bases separating them. Germline CDR1 reads SGHTS; CDR2 reads YDEGEE. CDR3 length: 15 residues. CDR3 in amino acids: CASSPIGGSNTEAFF. The CDR3 DNA sequence: TGTGCCAGCTCGCCGATAGGGGGATCGAACACTGAAGCTTTCTTT.

The V and J genes are TRBV5-1 and TRBJ2-1; TRBD2 matches 7 bases. This CDR3 is built from 16 residues. Germline trimming cut 0 bases from V and 5 bases from J; bases unmatched to any gene: 8. CDR1 is SGHRS, CDR2 YFSETQ, per germline. CDR3 nucleotides: TGCGCCAGCAGCTTGGCCGGGTCTAGCGGAAACAATGAGCAGTTCTTC. The encoded protein is CASSLAGSSGNNEQFF.

V and J are TRBV5-1 and TRBJ1-2; D might be TRBD1 (6 bases). The CDR3 covers 13 residues. Germline-derived CDR1 and CDR2 are SGHRS and YFSETQ. Trimming took off 3 bases at V and 5 bases at J, with 11 bases between the two ends. CDR3 in amino acids: CASSSGTKYGYTF. In nucleotides, the CDR3 is TGCGCCAGCAGCTCCGGGACAAAGTATGGCTACACCTTC.

The gene calls are TRBV24-1 and TRBJ2-2; 9 nucleotides line up with TRBD2. The CDR3 consists of 15 residues. V lost 4 bases, J lost 9 bases, and 8 bases stayed unmatched. CDR1 is KGHDR, CDR2 SFDVKD, per germline. The CDR3 DNA is TGTGCCACCAGTGACCCGGGACTAGCTGCGCGGGAGCTGTTTTTT. This encodes CATSDPGLAARELFF.

This sequence joins TRBV5-1 and TRBJ2-5, with D unclear. This CDR3 has 15 amino acids. Germline CDR1 is SGHRS and CDR2 is YFSETQ. The ends were cut back, 0 bases at V and 2 bases at J, with 11 bases in the middle. CDR3 sequence: CASSLARLQQETQYF. The CDR3 DNA follows: TGCGCCAGCAGCTTGGCCCGGTTACAGCAAGAGACCCAGTACTTC.

This CDR3 is CASSLLRGGEQYF. CDR3 DNA sequence: TGTGCCAGCAGCTTATTGCGGGGGGGTGAGCAGTACTTC. The chain is built from TRBV11-2 and TRBJ2-7, with TRBD2 identical over 9 bases. CDR3 length: 13 amino acids. Looked up from germline, CDR1 is SGHAT and CDR2 is FQNNGV. Losses at the gene ends were 2 bases for V and 7 bases for J; bases not matched to a gene: 3. The whole variable domain, remainder taken from reference TRBV11-2 and TRBJ2-7, is EAGVAQSPRYKIIEKRQSVAFWCNPISGHATLYWYQQILGQGPKLLIQFQNNGVVDDSQLPKDRFSAERLKGVDSTLKIQPAKLEDSAVYLCASSLLRGGEQYFGPGTRLTVT.

V is TRBV4-1 and J is TRBJ2-1, with 9 bases matching TRBD2. The CDR3 spans 14 residues. Germline V gene lookup returns CDR1 MGHRA and CDR2 YSYEKL. V dropped 5 bases and J dropped 3; count of bases not matched to a gene: 2. In DNA form, the CDR3 reads TGCGCCAGCAGCTCGACTAGCGGCTACAATGAGCAGTTCTTC. Protein sequence: CASSSTSGYNEQFF.

This CDR3 reads CASSFWGGNQPQHF. In DNA, the CDR3 is TGTGCCAGCAGTTTTTGGGGGGGCAATCAGCCCCAGCATTTT. V is TRBV28 and J is TRBJ1-5, with D tentatively TRBD1 (5 bases). Trimming cost V 3 bases and J 2 bases, with 8 bases left between them. Germline V gives CDR1 MDHEN, CDR2 SYDVKM. This CDR3 has 14 residues.

The chain uses TRBV7-7 and TRBJ1-2; 7 bases agree with TRBD1. This CDR3 contains 15 residues. The germline CDR1 and CDR2 sequences are SSHAT and FNYEAQ (reference sequence). The V segment lost 5 bases and the J segment 0 bases; nucleotides outside the gene matches: 6. The CDR3 DNA sequence: TGTGCCAGCAGCGCACGGGACAGAACTAACTATGGCTACACCTTC. Translated, it gives CASSARDRTNYGYTF.

The V and J genes are TRBV29-1 and TRBJ2-1; TRBD2 aligns across 9 bases. This CDR3 has 12 residues. CDR1 is SQVTM and CDR2 is ANQGSEA in the germline V gene. With V trimmed by 4 bases and J by 9 bases, 4 bases remained unmatched. CDR3 protein: CSVVAGVSEQFF. The CDR3 DNA reads TGCAGCGTTGTAGCGGGAGTGAGTGAGCAGTTCTTC.

The rearrangement uses TRBV5-1 and TRBJ2-1; 9 nucleotides align to TRBD2. V lost 2 bases and J lost 12; bases outside the gene matches: 12. The CDR3 sequence is 15 residues long. Germline values: CDR1 SGHRS, CDR2 YFSETQ. The CDR3 here is CASSFASGTGGTQFF. The CDR3, as DNA: TGCGCCAGCAGCTTCGCTAGCGGGACGGGGGGTACGCAGTTCTTC.

The chain uses TRBV12-3 or TRBV12-4 and TRBJ1-1; unclear D gene. Trimming shortened V by 7 bases and J by 4 bases, and 10 bases separated the two germline ends. CDR3 length: 12 residues. Written as DNA, the CDR3 is TGTGCCAGCATCTGGAGCGGCACTGAAGCTTTCTTT. It translates to CASIWSGTEAFF.

CDR3 region: CSVDKGTGELFF. The CDR3 DNA is TGCAGCGTTGATAAGGGGACCGGGGAGCTGTTTTTT. This chain uses TRBV29-1 with TRBJ2-2; a possible D gene is TRBD1 (5 bases). Germline V lookup: CDR1 SQVTM, CDR2 ANQGSEA. The CDR3 has 12 residues. V lost 3 bases, J lost 5 bases, and 7 bases lay in between.

The rearrangement links TRBV18 to TRBJ2-7; D might be TRBD1 (5 bases). The germline V gene has CDR1 KGHSH and CDR2 LQKENI. Deletions cut 8 bases from V and 1 base from J, with 9 bases between. This CDR3 is 12 amino acids long. The CDR3 bases are TGTGCCAGCCAAAAGGGGTCCTACGAGCAGTACTTC. This gives the protein CASQKGSYEQYF.

J is TRBJ1-2 and V is TRBV28, with 7 bases that match TRBD1. CDR1 and CDR2 from the germline V gene are MDHEN and SYDVKM. This CDR3 has 12 residues. The V segment lost 6 bases and the J segment 4 bases; nucleotides outside the gene matches: 2. The CDR3 here is CASSYRGYGYTF. The CDR3 DNA reads TGTGCCAGCAGCTACAGGGGCTATGGCTACACCTTC.

The chain couples TRBV11-2 to TRBJ2-2; 12 nucleotides match TRBD2. Germline CDR1 reads SGHAT; CDR2 reads FQNNGV. This CDR3 is built from 16 residues. Trimming at V came to 4 bases and at J to 0 bases, leaving 0 bases not matched to a gene. CDR3 region: CASSWTSGTNTGELFF. For the CDR3, the DNA is TGTGCCAGCAGCTGGACTAGCGGGACGAACACCGGGGAGCTGTTTTTT.

J is TRBJ1-5 and V is TRBV19, with 7 bases fitting TRBD1. V was clipped by 5 bases and J by 3 bases; unmatched bases: 10. The length of the CDR3 is 16 residues. CDR1 and CDR2 (germline): LNHDA, SQIVND (reference sequence). For the CDR3, the DNA is TGTGCCAGTAGTCAAGCGACAGGGTTCCCCAATCAGCCCCAGCATTTT. It is translated as CASSQATGFPNQPQHF.